The 10 T cell receptor beta chains below come from one sample, sequenced in a study of read filtering for tumor transcriptome and immune sequencing. The library was built from around 0.4 ug RNA with molecular barcoded adaptors for alpha/delta and beta/gamma chains. TCRdb recomputed calls from the reads with MiXCR, one row per CDR3 protein. In the table there are tens of thousands of distinct CDR3 sequences, 20% to 25% of which are singletons. Sequenced input: a population of CD138-negative cells sorted from bone marrow. Every receptor here comes from a donor older than 35 with multiple myeloma.

In its sample, this clonotype was seen many times. The chain uses TRBV29-1 and TRBJ2-1, with TRBD2 matching 7 bases. The CDR3 is 14 residues long. Trimming took 2 bases from V and 7 from J; bases not matched to a gene: 8. Germline lookup yields CDR1 SQVTM and CDR2 ANQGSEA. The CDR3 protein is CSVELVGGINEQFF. Written as DNA, the CDR3 is TGCAGCGTTGAATTAGTGGGGGGGATTAATGAGCAGTTCTTC.

This clonotype was detected once. A read error may account for a junction end that differs from germline. The J gene is TRBJ1-4, the V gene TRBV28; D call uncertain. CDR1 and CDR2 (germline): MDHEN, SYDVKM. The CDR3 is 14 amino acids. CDR3 sequence reads: CASSKRGGNEKLLF. In DNA, the CDR3 is TGTGCCAGCAGTAAACGGGGAGGGAATGAAAAACTGCTTTTT.

In regard to this clonotype: Since a much larger clone is just one base distant, this may be a read error. The genes are TRBV11-2 and TRBJ2-1, with D possibly TRBD1 on 6 matching bases. This CDR3 comprises 14 residues. V lost 2 bases, J lost 8 bases, and 13 bases lay in between. Germline CDR1 reads SGHAT; CDR2 reads FQNNGV. Here the CDR3 DNA reads TGTGCCAGCAGCTTATCCCAGGGGTTCGATGAGCAGTTCTTC. Translation: CASSLSQGFDEQFF.

This clonotype was observed at least ten times. The chain combines TRBV6-6 with TRBJ2-1; D is unclear. V was clipped by 5 bases and J by 6 bases, with 11 bases between them. The CDR3 extends over 13 amino acids. Germline assignment: CDR1 MNHNY and CDR2 SVGAGI (reference sequence). The CDR3 loop is CASSLDGINEQFF. The CDR3 DNA follows: TGTGCCAGCAGTCTAGACGGAATCAATGAGCAGTTCTTC.

This clonotype was detected ten times or more. The chain links TRBV28 to TRBJ2-1; D unclear. The CDR3 is 13 residues long. Germline lookup yields CDR1 MDHEN and CDR2 SYDVKM. V lost 6 bases and J lost 9, with 15 bases in between. CDR3 DNA: TGTGCCAGCAGCCCCATCATCGGGTTTGAGCAGTTCTTC. Translation: CASSPIIGFEQFF.

This clonotype was counted ten times or more. For the CDR3, the DNA is TGTGCCACCAGCAGAGAGAGGGACTTACAAGAGACCCAGTACTTC. It yields the protein CATSRERDLQETQYF. This chain links TRBV15 with TRBJ2-5, with D tentatively TRBD2 (6 bases). The CDR3 length is 15 residues. CDR1 is LNHNV and CDR2 is YYDKDF in the germline V gene (reference sequence). V was shortened by 0 bases and J by 2 bases, with 10 bases between the two germline ends.

This clonotype was seen repeatedly, ten times or more. The rearrangement uses TRBV29-1 and TRBJ1-1; D may be TRBD1 (6 bases). Looked up from germline, CDR1 is SQVTM and CDR2 is ANQGSEA. Trimming stripped 4 bases from V and 0 bases from J, with 9 bases between. The CDR3 sequence is 13 residues long. CDR3 DNA: TGCAGCGTTGGGGGGCAGTTGAACACTGAAGCTTTCTTT. Amino acid sequence: CSVGGQLNTEAFF.

This clonotype was detected many times. The chain uses TRBV9 and TRBJ2-7, with a possible D match to TRBD2 (5 bases). V gave up 0 bases and J gave up 0 bases, with 10 bases separating them. This CDR3 is built from 15 residues. Germline V gene data show CDR1 as SGDLS and CDR2 as YYNGEE. The CDR3 DNA follows: TGTGCCAGCAGCGTAGGGGATAGCGTCTCCTACGAGCAGTACTTC. Encoded protein: CASSVGDSVSYEQYF.

This clonotype was seen more than once but under ten times. The gene calls are TRBV5-1 and TRBJ2-4; D is ambiguous. This CDR3 is built from 14 residues. The germline V gene encodes CDR1 SGHRS and CDR2 YFSETQ. V lost 0 bases and J lost 6, with 10 bases in between. The CDR3 bases are TGCGCCAGCAGCTTGGACAGAGGTGCAAACATTCAGTACTTC. Amino acids: CASSLDRGANIQYF.

As for this clonotype: A much larger clone sits a single nucleotide away, making a read error possible. This sequence joins TRBV5-1 and TRBJ1-4; TRBD1 might be the D (6 bases). The CDR3 has 15 residues. Germline V CDR1 and CDR2: SGHRS, YFSETQ. CDR3: CASSLGSPDSEKLLF. As DNA, the CDR3 is TGCGCCAGCAGCTTGGGGTCCCCGGACAGTGAAAAACTGCTTTTT.